Listed below are T cell receptor beta chains from one sample, sequenced in a study of blood T cell repertoires in COVID-19. Profiled with immunoSEQ multiplex PCR; TCRdb holds only in-frame clones, not every one. The sample lists about 440,000 clones; roughly 88% were seen once. The sequencing input was PBMCs or T cells enriched from blood (not recorded which). These TCRs come from a man between 18 and 35 years old who had recovered from COVID-19. CDR3s include the opening cysteine and the closing phenylalanine or tryptophan. A D gene is named only where the DNA matches it firmly. Some rows mark clone size as missing; the rest say once, few, many or name a class of expanded clone.

NA	TRBJ1-2	TRBV9	TRBD1	TGTGCCAGCAGCGGTGGACAGGACAATGGCTACACCTTC	CASSGGQDNGYTF
NA	TRBJ2-1	TRBV28	NA	TGTGCCAGCAGTTTAGGTAGCCGCGAGCAGTTCTTC	CASSLGSREQFF
NA	TRBJ2-7	TRBV7-6	TRBD1	TGTGCCAGCAGCTTATATGCGGGGGACAGGGAGGTTTACGAGCAGTACTTC	CASSLYAGDREVYEQYF
NA	TRBJ2-1	TRBV5-4	TRBD1	TGTGCCAGCAGCCCTGGACAGGGGGCAAGTGGATACAATGAGCAGTTCTTC	CASSPGQGASGYNEQFF
NA	TRBJ1-6	TRBV11-2	NA	TGTGCCAGCAGCTTAGAAGGGGCAGATAATTCACCCCTCCACTTT	CASSLEGADNSPLHF
NA	TRBJ2-1	TRBV7-9	TRBD2	TGTGCCAGCAGCTCTCTAGCGGGGGATAATGAGCAGTTCTTC	CASSSLAGDNEQFF
NA	TRBJ1-5	TRBV2	TRBD1	TGTGCCAGCAGTGAAGGTAGGATCCCGAAGGACAGGGCGGTGCAGCCCCAGCATTTT	CASSEGRIPKDRAVQPQHF
NA	TRBJ1-1	TRBV27	TRBD1	TGTGCCAGCAGTCCTCGGACAGGGGGGAACACTGAAGCTTTCTTT	CASSPRTGGNTEAFF
NA	TRBJ1-6	TRBV19	NA	TGTGCCAGTAGTATGTGGGGGCTGAAAAATTCACCCCTCCACTTT	CASSMWGLKNSPLHF
NA	TRBJ2-3	TRBV7-8	NA	TGTGCCAGCAGGCCTGGCCTGCCCACAGATACGCAGTATTTT	CASRPGLPTDTQYF
NA	TRBJ1-2	TRBV3-1/TRBV3-2	NA	TGTGCCAGCAGCCAAGCACGCCGAGGGTTTGGCTACACCTTC	CASSQARRGFGYTF
NA	TRBJ1-5	TRBV12-3/TRBV12-4	TRBD1	TGTGCCAGCAGTTTTACAGGGGGACAGCCCCAGCATTTT	CASSFTGGQPQHF
once	TRBJ1-1	TRBV28	NA	TGTGCCAGCAGTTTATTCCGGGGGGAAGAGACTGAAGCTTTCTTT	CASSLFRGEETEAFF
NA	TRBJ2-2	TRBV4-1	TRBD2	TGCGCCAGCAGCCAGGCTAGCGGGAGGGGCACCGGGGAGCTGTTTTTT	CASSQASGRGTGELFF
NA	TRBJ2-5	TRBV5-1	NA	TGCGCCAGCAGCTTCGGGGACACTCAAGAGACCCAGTACTTC	CASSFGDTQETQYF
NA	TRBJ2-1	TRBV7-9	NA	TGTGCCAGCAGCTTCCTAGCGACGAATGAGCAGTTCTTC	CASSFLATNEQFF
NA	TRBJ2-3	TRBV5-1	TRBD1	TGCGCCAGCAGCTTGGCCAGGGGGCCCCCAGATACGCAGTATTTT	CASSLARGPPDTQYF
NA	TRBJ2-1	TRBV2	TRBD1	TGTGCCAGCCGGGACAGGGGTTACAATGAGCAGTTCTTC	CASRDRGYNEQFF
NA	TRBJ2-3	TRBV7-2	TRBD1	TGTGCCAGCAGCAACCCCGGGACAGGGTGGACAGATACGCAGTATTTT	CASSNPGTGWTDTQYF
few	TRBJ2-2	TRBV10-1	TRBD1	TGCGCCAGCAGTGAGTCGACCGACAGGGGGTTCGACACCGGGGAGCTGTTTTTT	CASSESTDRGFDTGELFF
NA	TRBJ1-4	TRBV7-9	NA	TGTGCCAGCAGCCTACTAACTCCCGGGAGGGTGGGTGAAAAACTGTTTTTT	CASSLLTPGRVGEKLFF
NA	TRBJ1-6	TRBV5-1	TRBD1	TGCGCCAGCAGCACCTCAGGGGGCCCTTCACCCCTCCACTTT	CASSTSGGPSPLHF
once	TRBJ1-3	TRBV7-9	NA	TGTGCCAGCAGCGCAGACAGACCCTCTGGAAACACCATATATTTT	CASSADRPSGNTIYF
NA	TRBJ2-1	TRBV2	TRBD2	TGTGCCAGCAGTGGTGTTAGCGGGAGGTCGTCCTACAATGAGCAGTTCTTC	CASSGVSGRSSYNEQFF
NA	TRBJ2-2	TRBV7-2	TRBD2	TGTGCCAGCAGCTTAGGACGACTAGCGGAGAACACCGGGGAGCTGTTTTTT	CASSLGRLAENTGELFF
NA	TRBJ1-6	TRBV7-8	NA	TGTGCCAGCAGCTTACCGGGGTTGGGTTCACCCCTCCACTTT	CASSLPGLGSPLHF
NA	TRBJ1-6	TRBV4-1	TRBD1	TGCGCCAGCAGCCAAGATATTCTGAGACAGGGACGCTCACCCCTCCACTTT	CASSQDILRQGRSPLHF
NA	TRBJ1-5	TRBV28	NA	TGTGCCAGCAGACCCGGGACACAGAATCAGCCCCAGCATTTT	CASRPGTQNQPQHF
few	TRBJ1-5	TRBV2	NA	TGTGCCAGCAGTGAACGACCACCCCTGGGGGCGGACCAGCCCCAGCATTTT	CASSERPPLGADQPQHF
once	TRBJ1-2	TRBV12-3/TRBV12-4	NA	TGTGCCAGCCACACAGGCGGAAACTATGGCTACACCTTC	CASHTGGNYGYTF